This T cell receptor beta chain was observed in a study of a mutant IDH1 vaccine in newly diagnosed glioma. Study-wide results and limits: Detectable vaccine-induced immune responses arose in 80% to 95% of patients. Pseudoprogression appeared independent of alterations in top peripheral clonotypes.

Specified time point: baseline, week 1 (first vaccination visit). Treatment defined: pre-vaccination baseline after standard-of-care therapy. Using immunoSEQ multiplex PCR, the repertoire was profiled, and TCRdb retains in-frame clones only, with some absent. The data show roughly 50,000 clones, approximately 81% seen once. V lost 9 bases to trimming and J lost 1 base; unmatched junction nucleotides: 5. The germline CDR1 and CDR2 sequences are SGHTS and YDEGEE. The CDR3 length is 16 residues. Remarks on this clone: Its antigen is as yet unknown.

The origin of this receptor is a man aged 18 to 30 with glioma. Sample: PBMCs, taken from a glioma patient treated with radiotherapy, temozolomide or both. V and J are TRBV5-8 and TRBJ2-1; 15 positions match TRBD2. CDR3: CAIEGLAGGSYNEQFF. The DNA of the CDR3 is TGTGCCATCGAGGGACTAGCGGGAGGATCCTACAATGAGCAGTTCTTC. The full variable domain, with the rest looked up from reference TRBV5-8 and TRBJ2-1, is EAGVTQSPTHLIKTRGQQATLRCSPISGHTSVYWYQQALGLGLQFLLWYDEGEERNRGNFPPRFSGRQFPNYSSELNVNALELEDSALYLCAIEGLAGGSYNEQFFGPGTRLTVL.